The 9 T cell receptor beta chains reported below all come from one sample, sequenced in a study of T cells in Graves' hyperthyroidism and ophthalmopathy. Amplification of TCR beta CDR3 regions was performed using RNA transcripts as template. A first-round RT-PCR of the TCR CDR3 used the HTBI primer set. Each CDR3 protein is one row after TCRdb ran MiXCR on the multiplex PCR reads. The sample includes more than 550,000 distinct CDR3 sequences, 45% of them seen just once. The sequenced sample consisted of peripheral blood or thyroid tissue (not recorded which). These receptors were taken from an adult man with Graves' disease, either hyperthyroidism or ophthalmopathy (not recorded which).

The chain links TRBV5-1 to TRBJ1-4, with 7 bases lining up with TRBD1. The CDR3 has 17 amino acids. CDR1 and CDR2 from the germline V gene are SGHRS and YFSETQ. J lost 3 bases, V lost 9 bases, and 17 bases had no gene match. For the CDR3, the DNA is TGCGCCACCAGTGACAGTCGACAGGGCGCAGCTAATGAAAAACTGTTTTTT. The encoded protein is CATSDSRQGAANEKLFF.

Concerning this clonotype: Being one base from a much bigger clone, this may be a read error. This chain's CDR3 is CATSRDKGSTEAFF. The DNA for the CDR3 is TGTGCCACCAGCAGAGATAAGGGGAGCACTGAAGCTTTCTTT. The V call is TRBV15, the J call TRBJ1-1, with a possible D match to TRBD1 (5 bases). The V end was cut by 0 bases, the J end by 4 bases, with 9 bases between. Germline CDR1 is LNHNV and CDR2 is YYDKDF (reference sequence). The CDR3 runs 14 residues.

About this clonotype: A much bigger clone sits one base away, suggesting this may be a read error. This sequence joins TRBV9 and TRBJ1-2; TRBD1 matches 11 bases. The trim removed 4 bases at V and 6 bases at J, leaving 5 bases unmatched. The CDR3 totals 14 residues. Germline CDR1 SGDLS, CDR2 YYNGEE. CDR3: CASSPGQGADGYTF. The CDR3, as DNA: TGTGCCAGCAGCCCCGGACAGGGGGCAGATGGCTACACCTTC.

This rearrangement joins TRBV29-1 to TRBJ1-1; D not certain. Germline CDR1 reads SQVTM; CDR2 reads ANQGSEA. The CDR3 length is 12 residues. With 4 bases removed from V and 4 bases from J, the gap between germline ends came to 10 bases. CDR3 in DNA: TGCAGCGTTGGGATCATGAGCACTGAAGCTTTCTTT. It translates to CSVGIMSTEAFF.

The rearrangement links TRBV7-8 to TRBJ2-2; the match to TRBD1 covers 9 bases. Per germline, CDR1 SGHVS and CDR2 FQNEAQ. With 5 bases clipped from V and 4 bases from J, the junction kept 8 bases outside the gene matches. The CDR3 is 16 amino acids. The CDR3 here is CASSIQGAGSTGELFF. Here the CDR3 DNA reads TGTGCCAGCAGCATACAGGGGGCCGGTAGCACCGGGGAGCTGTTTTTT.

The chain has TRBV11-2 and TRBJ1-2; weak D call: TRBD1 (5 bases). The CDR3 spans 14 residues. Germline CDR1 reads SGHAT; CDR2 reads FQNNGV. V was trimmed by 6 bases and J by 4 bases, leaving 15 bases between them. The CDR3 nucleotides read TGTGCCAGCAGTCACCCTGACAGACCCTATGGCTACACCTTC. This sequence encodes CASSHPDRPYGYTF. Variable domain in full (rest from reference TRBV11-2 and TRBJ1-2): EAGVAQSPRYKIIEKRQSVAFWCNPISGHATLYWYQQILGQGPKLLIQFQNNGVVDDSQLPKDRFSAERLKGVDSTLKIQPAKLEDSAVYLCASSHPDRPYGYTFGSGTRLTVV.

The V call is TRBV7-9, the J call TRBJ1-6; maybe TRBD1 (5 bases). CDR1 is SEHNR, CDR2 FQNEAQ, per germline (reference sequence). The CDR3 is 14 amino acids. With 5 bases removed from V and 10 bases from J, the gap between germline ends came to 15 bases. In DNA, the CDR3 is TGTGCCAGCAGCCTCCAGGGCCCCCGATCACCCCTCCACTTT. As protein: CASSLQGPRSPLHF.

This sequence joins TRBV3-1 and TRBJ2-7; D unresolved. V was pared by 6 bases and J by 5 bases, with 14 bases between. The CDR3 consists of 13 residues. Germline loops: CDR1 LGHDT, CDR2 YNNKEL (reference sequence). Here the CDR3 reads CASSYSEGNEQYF. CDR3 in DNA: TGTGCCAGCAGTTACTCGGAAGGAAACGAGCAGTACTTC.

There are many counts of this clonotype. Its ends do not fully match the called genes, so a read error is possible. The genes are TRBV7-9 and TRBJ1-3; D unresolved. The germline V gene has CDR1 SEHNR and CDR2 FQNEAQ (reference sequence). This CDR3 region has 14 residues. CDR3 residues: CAVLRVKVGDTIYF. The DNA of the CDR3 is TGTGCCGTCCTTCGAGTAAAGGTTGGAGACACCATATATTTT. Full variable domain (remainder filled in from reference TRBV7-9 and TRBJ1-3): DTGVSQNPRHKITKRGQNVTFRCDPISEHNRLYWYRQTLGQGPEFLTYFQNEAQLEKSRLLSDRFSAERPKGSFSTLEIQRTEQGDSAMYLCAVLRVKVGDTIYFGEGSWLTVV.